This is a list of T cell receptor beta chains from one sample in a study of early T cells in non-severe SARS-CoV-2 infection. TCRdb ran MiXCR on the 5' RACE reads and lists one entry per CDR3 protein. Of 97,000 or so distinct CDR3 sequences in the sample, about 12% were seen once. The sample was whole blood. The receptors derive from an adult who was a healthcare worker with PCR-confirmed SARS-CoV-2 infection or an uninfected control (not recorded which). Both conserved end residues are part of each CDR3. D genes are given only for firm matches. Not every row has a clone size; where given, it reads once, few, many or a size class.

D	J	size	V	CDR3	DNA
TRBD2	TRBJ2-5	few	TRBV7-9	CAEFLASGRSQETQYF	TGCGCCGAGTTCCTGGCTAGCGGCAGATCTCAAGAGACCCAGTACTTC
-	TRBJ2-7	many	TRBV4-3	CASSQVGFLGGTYEQYF	TGCGCCAGCAGCCAAGTCGGGTTTCTCGGGGGAACCTACGAGCAGTACTTC
TRBD2	TRBJ2-7	many	TRBV28	CASATGGRTYEQYF	TGTGCCAGCGCCACGGGCGGGAGGACCTACGAGCAGTACTTC
-	TRBJ2-5	many	TRBV7-9	CASSATSETQYF	TGTGCCAGCAGCGCGACTTCGGAGACCCAGTACTTC
TRBD2	TRBJ2-1	few	TRBV20-1	CSAWGLAGRGEQFF	TGCAGTGCATGGGGACTAGCGGGAAGAGGTGAGCAGTTCTTC
-	TRBJ1-5	few	TRBV12-3/TRBV12-4	CASRVGGGNQPQHF	TGTGCCAGCAGAGTGGGAGGGGGCAATCAGCCCCAGCATTTT
-	TRBJ2-2	few	TRBV5-4	CASSFAGTPSVGPGELFF	TGTGCCAGCAGCTTTGCCGGGACACCCTCGGTGGGACCCGGGGAGCTGTTTTTT
TRBD2	TRBJ2-3	-	TRBV2	CASMGRVADTQYF	TGTGCCAGCATGGGGAGGGTTGCAGATACGCAGTATTTT
-	TRBJ2-7	few	TRBV6-1	CASSELQGGSEQYF	TGTGCCAGCAGTGAATTACAGGGCGGGTCCGAGCAGTACTTC
-	TRBJ1-4	few	TRBV10-2	CASRRGFTEKLFF	TGCGCCAGCAGGAGGGGGTTTACAGAAAAACTGTTTTTT
-	TRBJ2-7	few	TRBV19	CASSRGSEYEQYF	TGTGCCAGTAGTAGAGGGTCCGAGTACGAGCAGTACTTC
-	TRBJ2-1	-	TRBV27	CASSFAPYNEQFF	TGTGCCAGCAGTTTTGCACCCTACAATGAGCAGTTCTTC
-	TRBJ1-5	few	TRBV6-6	CASSWGPGGPYSNQPQHF	TGTGCCAGCAGTTGGGGGCCCGGGGGGCCTTATAGCAATCAGCCCCAGCATTTT